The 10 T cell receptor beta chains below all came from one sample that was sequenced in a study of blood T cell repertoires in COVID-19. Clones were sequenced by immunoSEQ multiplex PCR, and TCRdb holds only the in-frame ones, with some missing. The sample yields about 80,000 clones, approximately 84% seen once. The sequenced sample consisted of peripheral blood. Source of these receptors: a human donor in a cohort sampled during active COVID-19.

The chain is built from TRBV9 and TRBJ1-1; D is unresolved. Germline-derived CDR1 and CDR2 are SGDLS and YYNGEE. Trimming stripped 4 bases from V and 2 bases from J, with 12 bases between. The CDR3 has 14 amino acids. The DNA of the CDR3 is TGTGCCAGCAGCCCCCTATCAAGTAACACTGAAGCTTTCTTT. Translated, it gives CASSPLSSNTEAFF.

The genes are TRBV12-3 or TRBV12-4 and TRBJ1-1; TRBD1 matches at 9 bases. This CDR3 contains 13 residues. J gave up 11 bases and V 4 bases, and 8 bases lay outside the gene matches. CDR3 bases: TGTGCCAGCAGTTCAGGGACAGGGAGATGGGCTTTCTTT. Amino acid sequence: CASSSGTGRWAFF.

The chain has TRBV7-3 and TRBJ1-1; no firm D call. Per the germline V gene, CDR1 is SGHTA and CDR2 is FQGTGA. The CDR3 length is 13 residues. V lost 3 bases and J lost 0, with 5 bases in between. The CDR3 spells CASSFQMNTEAFF. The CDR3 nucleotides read TGTGCCAGCAGCTTTCAGATGAACACTGAAGCTTTCTTT.

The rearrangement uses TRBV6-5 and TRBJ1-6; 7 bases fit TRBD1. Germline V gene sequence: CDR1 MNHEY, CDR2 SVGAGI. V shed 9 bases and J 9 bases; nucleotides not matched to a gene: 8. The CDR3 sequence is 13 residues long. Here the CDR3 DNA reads TGTGCCAGTACACAGGGGTTAGGTTCACCCCTCCACTTT. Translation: CASTQGLGSPLHF.

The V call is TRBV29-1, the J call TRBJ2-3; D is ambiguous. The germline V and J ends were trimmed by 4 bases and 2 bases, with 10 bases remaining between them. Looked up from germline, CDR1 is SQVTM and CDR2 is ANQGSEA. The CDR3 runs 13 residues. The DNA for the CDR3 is TGCAGCGTTGGCCAACGGTTCACAGATACGCAGTATTTT. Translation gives CSVGQRFTDTQYF.

CDR3 DNA sequence: TGTGCCAGTAGTTCCGGGACAGGGGGCTACACCTTC. It specifies CASSSGTGGYTF. The V and J genes are TRBV19 and TRBJ1-2; TRBD1 matches 9 bases. CDR1 LNHDA and CDR2 SQIVND come from the germline V gene (reference sequence). The CDR3 consists of 12 residues. The V and J ends lost 5 bases and 8 bases, in that order; junction bases with no gene match: 3.

Written as DNA, the CDR3 is TGCAGCGTTGGTGTTAGCGGGGGCCCAACCTACAATGAGCAGTTCTTC. It specifies CSVGVSGGPTYNEQFF. The J gene is TRBJ2-1, the V gene TRBV29-1; 9 bases are shared with TRBD2. CDR3 length equals 16 residues. V gave up 4 bases and J gave up 2 bases; unmatched junction bases: 9. CDR1 and CDR2 (germline): SQVTM, ANQGSEA.

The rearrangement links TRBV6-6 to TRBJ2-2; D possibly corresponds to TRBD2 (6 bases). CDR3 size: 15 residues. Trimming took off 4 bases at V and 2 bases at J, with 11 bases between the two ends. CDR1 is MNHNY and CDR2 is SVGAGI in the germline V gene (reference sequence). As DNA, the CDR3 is TGTGCCAGCAGTTTCGGAGGGGCCAACACCGGGGAGCTGTTTTTT. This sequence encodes CASSFGGANTGELFF.

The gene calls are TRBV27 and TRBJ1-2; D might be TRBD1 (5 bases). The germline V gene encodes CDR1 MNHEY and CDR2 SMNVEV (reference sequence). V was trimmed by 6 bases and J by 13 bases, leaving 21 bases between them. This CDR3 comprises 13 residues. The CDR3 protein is CASRLTPAGPSTF. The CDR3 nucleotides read TGTGCCAGCAGATTAACCCCCGCAGGGCCATCCACCTTC.

The CDR3 reads CATSDNGQGVPEQFF. The CDR3 DNA is TGTGCCACCAGTGATAACGGACAGGGAGTTCCGGAGCAGTTCTTC. The chain uses TRBV24-1 and TRBJ2-1, with 8 bases matching TRBD1. CDR3 length equals 15 residues. The germline CDR1 and CDR2 sequences are KGHDR and SFDVKD. The J segment lost 10 bases and the V segment lost 3 bases, leaving 10 bases of the junction unmatched.